This entry is about one T cell receptor beta chain. This record belongs to a study of blood T cell repertoires in COVID-19. Overall study: Both acute and convalescent COVID-19 samples were obtained from the United States, Italy and Spain. The analysed material was cDNA or gDNA that came from T cells, B-cell-depleted T cells, or PBMCs.

Per the original data handling: Reference gene primers were amplified, and this amplification served to estimate nucleated cell counts. The method was immunoSEQ multiplex PCR; TCRdb's version includes in-frame clones alone and lacks a portion of them. Clonal size and the V and J genes are those of that table, whereas D and trimming came from the DNA. The sample lists approximately 90,000 clones, about 88% occurring once. The length of the CDR3 is 14 residues. Germline V gene data show CDR1 as MNHEY and CDR2 as SVGAGI. V lost 7 bases and J lost 6, with 18 bases in between. The sequenced sample consisted of peripheral blood. J is TRBJ1-1 and V is TRBV6-5; D is possibly TRBD1 (5 bases). The TCR sequence derives from an elderly man with active or convalescent COVID-19. CDR3 sequence: CASKGQSSPAEAFF. The DNA of the CDR3 is TGTGCCAGCAAAGGACAATCTTCTCCCGCTGAAGCTTTCTTT.